The T cell receptor (beta chain) under discussion was sequenced for a study of T cells in Graves' hyperthyroidism and ophthalmopathy. General study results and limits: The model foresaw ophthalmopathy a median roughly 6.5 months prior to onset. Most thyroid clonotypes expanded above 0.001 were also detected in blood.

The germline gives CDR1 LNHDA, CDR2 SQIVND (reference sequence). Deletions cut 4 bases from V and 1 base from J, with 7 bases between. The CDR3 contains 13 residues. The investigators amplified TCR beta CDR3 regions from RNA transcripts. TCR CDR3 underwent first-round RT-PCR with the HTBI primer set. One entry per CDR3 protein results from TCRdb running MiXCR on the multiplex PCR reads. The sample yields 250,000 to 350,000 distinct CDR3 sequences, 16% seen once. On this clonotype itself: Its antigen is unidentified.

The diagnoses drew upon clinical symptoms, serum thyroxine and TRAb, thyroid ultrasound and orbital computed tomography. Fresh peripheral blood, around 10 ml of it, supplied the PBMCs. This sequence was found in a man aged 30 to 39 with Graves' hyperthyroidism. The chain links TRBV19 to TRBJ2-5; D may be TRBD2 (5 bases). The sample comprised blood. The CDR3 spells CASSNGVQETQYF. The CDR3 region has the DNA TGTGCCAGTAGTAACGGGGTCCAAGAGACCCAGTACTTC.